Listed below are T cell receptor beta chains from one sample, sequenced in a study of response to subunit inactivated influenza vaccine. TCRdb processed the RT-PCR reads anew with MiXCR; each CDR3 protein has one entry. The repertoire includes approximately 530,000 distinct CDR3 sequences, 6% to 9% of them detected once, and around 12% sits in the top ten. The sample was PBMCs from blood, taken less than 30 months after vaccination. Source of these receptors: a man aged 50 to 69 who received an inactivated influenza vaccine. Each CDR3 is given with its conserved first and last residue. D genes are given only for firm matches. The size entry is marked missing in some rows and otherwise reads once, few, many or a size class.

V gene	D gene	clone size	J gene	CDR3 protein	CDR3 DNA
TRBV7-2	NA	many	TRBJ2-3	CASSLEGFGTQYF	TGTGCCAGCAGCTTAGAAGGGTTCGGTACGCAGTATTTT
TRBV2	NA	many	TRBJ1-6	CASSEEGKWNSPLHF	TGTGCCAGCAGTGAAGAGGGAAAATGGAATTCACCCCTCCACTTT
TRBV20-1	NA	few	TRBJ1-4	CSGSGLGEKLFF	TGCAGTGGAAGTGGCCTAGGTGAAAAACTGTTTTTT
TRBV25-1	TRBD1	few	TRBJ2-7	CASSISGTGSSYEQYF	TGTGCCAGCAGTATATCCGGGACAGGCAGCTCCTACGAGCAGTACTTC
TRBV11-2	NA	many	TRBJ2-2	CASSLTGPGAGELFF	TGTGCCAGCAGCTTAACAGGCCCCGGGGCCGGGGAGCTGTTTTTT
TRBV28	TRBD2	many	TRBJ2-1	CASSLRFFRLAGGLNEQFF	TGTGCCAGCAGTTTGAGGTTCTTCAGACTAGCGGGGGGGCTGAATGAGCAGTTCTTC
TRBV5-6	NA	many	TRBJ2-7	CASSPGNRPYEQYF	TGTGCCAGCAGCCCTGGGAACAGGCCCTACGAGCAGTACTTC
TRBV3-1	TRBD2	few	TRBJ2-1	CASSPLVSGMRDNEQFF	TGTGCCAGCAGCCCCCTGGTAAGCGGGATGAGGGACAATGAGCAGTTCTTC
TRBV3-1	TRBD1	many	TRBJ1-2	CASSPTTGQGKGGYTF	TGTGCCAGCAGCCCAACCACCGGACAGGGGAAAGGCGGCTACACCTTC
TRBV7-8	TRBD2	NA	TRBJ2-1	CASSFRSGLAGREQFF	TGTGCCAGCAGCTTTCGGTCGGGACTAGCGGGACGTGAGCAGTTCTTC
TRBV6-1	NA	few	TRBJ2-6	CASSDLQGSSGANVLTF	TGTGCCAGCAGTGACCTACAGGGTTCCTCTGGGGCCAACGTCCTGACTTTC
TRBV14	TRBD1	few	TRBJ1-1	CASSFTGTGGTEAFF	TGTGCCAGCAGCTTTACCGGGACAGGGGGCACTGAAGCTTTCTTT
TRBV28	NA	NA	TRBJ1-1	CASITGWNTEAFF	TGTGCCAGCATAACGGGCTGGAACACTGAAGCTTTCTTT
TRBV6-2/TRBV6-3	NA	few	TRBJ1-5	CASSYLQDNQPQHF	TGTGCCAGCAGTTACCTACAGGACAATCAGCCCCAGCATTTT
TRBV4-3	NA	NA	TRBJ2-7	CASSPWAGANEQYF	TGCGCCAGCAGCCCCTGGGCTGGGGCCAACGAGCAGTACTTC
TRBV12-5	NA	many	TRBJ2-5	CASGLGLSGQETQYF	TGTGCTAGTGGTTTGGGCCTTAGCGGACAAGAGACCCAGTACTTC
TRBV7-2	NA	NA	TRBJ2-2	CASSFGRFDTGELFF	TGTGCCAGCAGCTTTGGGAGGTTCGACACCGGGGAGCTGTTTTTT
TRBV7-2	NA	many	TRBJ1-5	CASSLARGHNQPQHF	TGTGCCAGCAGCTTAGCGCGGGGGCACAATCAGCCCCAGCATTTT
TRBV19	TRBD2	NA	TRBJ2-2	CASSIPPASGRGNTGELFF	TGTGCCAGTAGTATCCCTCCCGCTAGTGGGAGGGGGAACACCGGGGAGCTGTTTTTT
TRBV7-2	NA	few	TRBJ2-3	CASSSIRADTQYF	TGTGCCAGCAGCTCCATCAGGGCAGATACGCAGTATTTT
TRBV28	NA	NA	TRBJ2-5	CASSTHGVGEETQYF	TGTGCCAGCAGCACCCACGGGGTTGGGGAGGAGACCCAGTACTTC
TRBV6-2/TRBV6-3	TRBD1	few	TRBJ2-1	CASRAGTGRNNEQFF	TGTGCCAGCAGGGCAGGGACAGGGAGAAACAATGAGCAGTTCTTC
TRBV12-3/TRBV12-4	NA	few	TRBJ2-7	CASSLEGGEQYF	TGTGCCAGCAGTTTAGAGGGCGGCGAGCAGTACTTC
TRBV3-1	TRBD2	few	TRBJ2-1	CASSPLKPGLAGVHNEQFF	TGTGCCAGCAGCCCTCTTAAACCGGGACTAGCGGGGGTCCATAATGAGCAGTTCTTC
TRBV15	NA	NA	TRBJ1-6	CATSSTIGGQYSPLHF	TGTGCCACCAGCAGTACCATCGGGGGCCAGTATTCACCCCTCCACTTT
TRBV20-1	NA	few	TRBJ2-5	CSARNVQNQETQYF	TGCAGTGCTAGAAACGTACAGAACCAAGAGACCCAGTACTTC
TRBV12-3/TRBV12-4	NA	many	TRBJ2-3	CASSFGATHADTQYF	TGTGCCAGCAGTTTCGGGGCTACTCACGCAGATACGCAGTATTTT
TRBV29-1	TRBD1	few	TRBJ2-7	CSVRQGAAGRSYEQYF	TGCAGCGTGCGACAGGGGGCTGCTGGGAGGTCCTACGAGCAGTACTTC
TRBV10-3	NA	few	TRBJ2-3	CAISDPGRGSDDTQYF	TGTGCCATCAGTGATCCTGGCAGGGGATCTGATGATACGCAGTATTTT
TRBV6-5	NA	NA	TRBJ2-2	CASSYMEPFPTGELFF	TGTGCCAGCAGTTACATGGAGCCCTTTCCAACCGGGGAGCTGTTTTTT
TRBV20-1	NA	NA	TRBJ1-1	CSASQGNTEAFF	TGCAGTGCTTCTCAGGGGAACACTGAAGCTTTCTTT
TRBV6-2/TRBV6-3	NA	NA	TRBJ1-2	CASSYSAGAGYTF	TGTGCCAGCAGTTACTCCGCAGGGGCTGGCTACACCTTC
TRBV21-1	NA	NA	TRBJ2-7	CASSKNSGGQDVFSYEQYF	TGTGCCAGCAGCAAAAATAGTGGGGGACAGGATGTATTCTCCTACGAGCAGTACTTC
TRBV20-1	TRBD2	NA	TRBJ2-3	CSATGGTTDTQYF	TGCAGTGCAACGGGGGGTACCACAGATACGCAGTATTTT
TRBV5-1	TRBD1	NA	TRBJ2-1	CASRRRQGSNNEQFF	TGCGCCAGCAGGCGTAGACAGGGCTCGAACAATGAGCAGTTCTTC
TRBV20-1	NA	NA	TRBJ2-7	CSASSFTNYEQYF	TGCAGTGCTAGCAGTTTTACGAACTACGAGCAGTACTTC
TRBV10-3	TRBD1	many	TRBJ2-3	CAISGQGRSDTQYF	TGTGCCATCAGTGGACAGGGTCGGTCAGATACGCAGTATTTT
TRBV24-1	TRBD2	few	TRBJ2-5	CATSDGLAGVRETQYF	TGTGCCACCAGTGACGGACTAGCGGGGGTTCGAGAGACCCAGTACTTC
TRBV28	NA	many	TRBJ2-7	CASSLVQNSYEQYF	TGTGCCAGCAGTTTGGTACAGAACTCCTACGAGCAGTACTTC
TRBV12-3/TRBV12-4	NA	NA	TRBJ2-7	CASSPYGTLYEQYF	TGTGCCAGCAGTCCCTACGGGACACTTTACGAGCAGTACTTC
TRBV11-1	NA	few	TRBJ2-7	CASSLVVGRDREQYF	TGTGCCAGCAGCTTAGTGGTGGGCAGGGACCGGGAGCAGTACTTC
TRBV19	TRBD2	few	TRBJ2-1	CASSSGTSDSDEQFF	TGTGCCAGTAGTTCCGGGACTAGCGATTCGGATGAGCAGTTCTTC
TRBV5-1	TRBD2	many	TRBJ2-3	CASSTRPSGESTDTQYF	TGCGCCAGCAGCACCCGCCCTAGCGGGGAAAGCACAGATACGCAGTATTTT
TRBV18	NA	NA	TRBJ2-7	CASSPPQASGNEQYF	TGTGCCAGCTCACCACCCCAGGCGTCCGGGAACGAGCAGTACTTC
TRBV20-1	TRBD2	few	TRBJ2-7	CSAKRTSGNRPYEQYF	TGCAGTGCTAAACGGACTAGCGGGAATCGGCCGTACGAGCAGTACTTC
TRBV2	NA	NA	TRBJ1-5	CASSERTGKQPQHF	TGTGCCAGCAGTGAAAGAACAGGGAAACAGCCCCAGCATTTT
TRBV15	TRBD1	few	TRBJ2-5	CATSNEWDSQETQYF	TGTGCCACCAGCAACGAATGGGACAGCCAAGAGACCCAGTACTTC
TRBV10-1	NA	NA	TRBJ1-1	CASSDGAGETEAFF	TGCGCCAGCAGTGACGGGGCCGGGGAGACTGAAGCTTTCTTT
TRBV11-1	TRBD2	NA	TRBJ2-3	CASSLLPRSGRALDTQYF	TGTGCCAGCAGCTTATTGCCCCGGAGCGGGAGGGCCCTGGATACGCAGTATTTT
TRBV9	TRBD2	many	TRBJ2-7	CASSPGGGRSRGSSYEQYF	TGTGCCAGCAGCCCCGGCGGCGGGAGGTCCCGAGGTAGCTCCTACGAGCAGTACTTC
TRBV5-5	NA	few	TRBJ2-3	CASSSRLSGADTQYF	TGTGCCAGCAGCTCGAGACTAAGTGGCGCAGATACGCAGTATTTT
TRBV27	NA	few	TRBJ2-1	CATRRATSSNEQFF	TGTGCCACCCGACGGGCCACCTCTTCCAATGAGCAGTTCTTC
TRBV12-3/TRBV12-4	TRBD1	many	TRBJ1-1	CASSLRDRRRNTEAFF	TGTGCCAGCAGTTTACGGGACAGGAGAAGGAACACTGAAGCTTTCTTT
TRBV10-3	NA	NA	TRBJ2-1	CAIKDSVGEQFF	TGTGCCATCAAAGACAGCGTTGGTGAGCAGTTCTTC